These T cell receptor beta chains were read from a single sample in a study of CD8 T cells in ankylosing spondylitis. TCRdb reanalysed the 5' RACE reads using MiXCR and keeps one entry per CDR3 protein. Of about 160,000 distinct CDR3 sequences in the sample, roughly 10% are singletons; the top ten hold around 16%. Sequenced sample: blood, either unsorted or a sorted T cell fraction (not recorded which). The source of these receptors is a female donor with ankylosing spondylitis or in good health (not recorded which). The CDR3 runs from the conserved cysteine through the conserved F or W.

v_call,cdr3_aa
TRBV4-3,CASSQQLAGESHEQFF
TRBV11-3,CASSPAGTGLHEQFF
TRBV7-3,CASSYLDRSTDTQYF
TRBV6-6,CASSYSQLVEQYF
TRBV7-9,CASSTTVAKNIQYF
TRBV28,CASSLRPRDSPLHF
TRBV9,CASSPLDRSFYGYTF
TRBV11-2,CASSLGYGGQKYEQYF
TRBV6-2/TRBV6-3,CASSYSEAENTEAFF
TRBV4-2,CASSQGLSGNIQYF
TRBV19,CASSMTTSGINEQFF
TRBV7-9,CTSSRSSDRQGSYEQYF
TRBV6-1,CASSEGGGTANEQFF
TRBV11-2,CASSLAGDRPYEQYF
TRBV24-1,CATSDFGENGYTF
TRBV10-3,CAISESNKAFF
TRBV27,CASSFRTSDTPLYNEQFF
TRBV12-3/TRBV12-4,CASSPNRGEASETQYF
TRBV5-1,CASSLQTGDIPNDQETQYF
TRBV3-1,CASSPFSGRGDTQYF
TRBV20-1,CSARPSSGRAGDTQYF
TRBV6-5,CASSYGPNTEAFF
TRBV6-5,CASSYYTAYTGELFF
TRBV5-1,CASSLAGAVDTQYF
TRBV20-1,CSVRTASYEQYF
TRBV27,CASSPWLGAEAFF
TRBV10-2,CASSERGNGYTF
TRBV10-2,CASEGAGERTDTQYF
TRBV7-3,CASRQTGGNTEAFF
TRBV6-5,CASSYSGVNQPQHF
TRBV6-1,CASRAGLGAEAFF
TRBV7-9,CASSLIRGYNEQFF
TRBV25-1,CASSEPFGQAFTEAFF
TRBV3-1,CASSHGENIQYF
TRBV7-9,CASSPRGGNNEQFF
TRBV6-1,CASSPFDTGELFF
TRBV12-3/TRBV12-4,CASNNPTANTEAFF
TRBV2,CASGPLGTDTQYF
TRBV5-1,CASTAGMSGQFF
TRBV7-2,CASSPGTTEAFF
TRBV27,CASSFSEDQPQHF